The entry below describes one TCR beta chain. The data originate from a study of blood T cell repertoires in COVID-19. TCRdb keeps only in-frame clones here, not all; method: immunoSEQ multiplex PCR. The table lists 200,000 to 250,000 clones, about 85% of them singletons. The CDR3 consists of 17 residues. V gave up 0 bases and J gave up 4 bases, with 16 bases separating them. CDR1 MNHEY and CDR2 SVGEGT come from the germline V gene. This clonotype was sampled from a man between 50 and 59 years old who had recovered from COVID-19. The rearrangement uses TRBV6-2 or TRBV6-3 and TRBJ1-5; D remains ambiguous. Sequenced material: peripheral blood. CDR3 in DNA: TGTGCCAGCAGTTACTCCCTTTTACAGAATTGGAATCAGCCCCAGCATTTT. It specifies CASSYSLLQNWNQPQHF.